This record covers a single TCR beta chain. Its antigen remains unidentified. The source of the sample is a study of T-cell reconstitution after alpha-beta-depleted transplantation in children. TCRbeta library construction was performed incorporating unique molecular identifiers. One entry per CDR3 protein results from TCRdb running MiXCR on the PCR reads. The sample comprises 90,000 to 120,000 distinct CDR3 sequences, roughly 6.1% of which are singletons, and approximately 25% rests with the top ten. The CDR3 extends over 16 amino acids. Trimming pared 5 bases from V and 8 bases from J, leaving 21 bases between. Germline V CDR1 and CDR2: MNHEY, SVGAGI. Study results and limitations: T-cell counts and diversity at one year following transplant were attributed mainly to newly produced T cells. Reports say that about two months after transplant, the alpha-beta T cells came out of several hundred graft clones that had expanded. Diversity of TCRbeta at day 60 was high in some patients, arising from surviving recipient T cells and thymic progenitors.

The source is a male patient aged 2 to 10 who had a stem cell transplant for acute lymphoblastic leukemia, so the T cells may come from the graft donor. The chain carries TRBV6-5 and TRBJ1-4; tentatively, D is TRBD1 (6 bases). The source material was PBMCs, mostly from graft donor cells, sampled 360 days after TCRalphabeta/CD19-depleted stem cell transplant. The CDR3 region is CASSQSWFDRNEKLFF. The CDR3 DNA reads TGTGCCAGCAGTCAGTCTTGGTTTGACAGGAACGAAAAACTGTTTTTT.